The clone carrying this T cell receptor beta chain was detected a few times. The sample comes from a study of blood T cell repertoires in COVID-19. For the study at large: Acute and convalescent COVID-19 samples came from the United States, Italy and Spain. Nucleic acid was either cDNA or gDNA, and it came from T cells, B-cell-depleted T cells, or PBMCs.

The CDR3 is made up of 15 amino acids. The germline CDR1 and CDR2 sequences are SGHTA and FQGTGA. Trimming left V 1 base short and J 0 bases short, with 9 bases between. Per the original data handling: Quantification of nucleated cells was approximated via reference gene primer amplification. The repertoire was sequenced with immunoSEQ multiplex PCR; TCRdb's copy has only in-frame clones and lacks some. The V and J calls and the clone size are those of that table, but D and trimming were determined from the DNA. The sample lists some 70,000 clones, about 70% seen once, with approximately 24% in the top ten.

This receptor was taken from a man between 60 and 75 years old with acute or convalescent COVID-19. The rearrangement links TRBV7-3 to TRBJ1-1, with D maybe TRBD1 (6 bases). Sequences were obtained from peripheral blood. CDR3 residues: CASSLRWGLNTEAFF. The CDR3 nucleotides are TGTGCCAGCAGCTTAAGGTGGGGGCTGAACACTGAAGCTTTCTTT.